A single T cell receptor beta chain is shown here with its context. The antigen remains unidentified. V gave up 6 bases and J gave up 5 bases, with 10 bases separating them. The CDR3 has 13 residues. These data originate in a study of T cell responses to AZD1222 COVID-19 vaccine. Study results and limitations: Spike-specific TCRs gained breadth and depth after people received two AZD1222 doses.

Profiled with immunoSEQ multiplex PCR; TCRdb holds only in-frame clones, not every one. The sample lists 90,000 to 150,000 clones; 70% to 85% were seen once. The sequencing used peripheral blood, collected on day 0 of AZD1222 vaccination. The chain carries TRBV12-3 or TRBV12-4 and TRBJ2-2, with D tentatively TRBD1 (5 bases). The sequence was obtained from an adult in good health. The CDR3 here is CASRRGGTGELFF. Written as DNA, the CDR3 is TGTGCCAGCAGAAGGGGTGGGACCGGGGAGCTGTTTTTT.